The TCR beta chain under discussion was sequenced for a study of cytotoxic CD8 clonotypes in ibrutinib-treated CLL. Study in general: The patients comprised about a dozen relapsed/refractory and roughly 15 treatment-naive cases, 17 to 18 IGHV unmutated. By median roughly 74 months, approximately twelve had progressed and approximately 15 stayed remitted; responses had been 2 complete and about 25 partial. General study results and limits: Public clonotypes (which were uncommon) either contracted or remained stable on treatment.

This CDR3 contains 16 residues. Per the germline V gene, CDR1 is WNHNN and CDR2 is SYGVQD (reference sequence). V was pared by 0 bases and J by 2 bases, with 12 bases between. Repertoires were generated with immunoSEQ multiplex PCR, while TCRdb's copy carries only in-frame clones and drops some. The sample records about 32,000 clones, 71% being singletons. Remarks on this clone: No antigen is known for it.

The chain couples TRBV10-1 to TRBJ2-3, with D maybe TRBD2 (5 bases). The source was PBMCs, collected at disease progression, from a patient treated with ibrutinib. The source of this sequence is a human donor with chronic lymphocytic leukemia. CDR3 nucleotides: TGCGCCAGCAGTGAGTCTGGGCTAGCATACACAGATACGCAGTATTTT. As protein: CASSESGLAYTDTQYF.